This T cell receptor beta chain was found in a study of blood T cell repertoires in COVID-19. About the research overall: The analysed material was cDNA or gDNA that came from T cells, B-cell-depleted T cells, or PBMCs.

The CDR3 contains 15 residues. Germline V gene data show CDR1 as MNHEY and CDR2 as SVGEGT. The V gene end was trimmed by 5 bases and the J gene end by 6 bases; junction bases not matched to a gene: 8. Participants were aged about 18 to 100 years, lived in roughly 25 US areas, and enrolled virtually. In assigning cohorts, the study relied on participant-reported clinical history. Two negative PCRs, clearance, or symptom resolution were required of recovered Cohort 3 donors. Here immunoSEQ multiplex PCR was the method, and the copy in TCRdb shows in-frame clones only, minus some. The sample has about 370,000 clones, more than 80% seen once.

The chain uses TRBV6-2 or TRBV6-3 and TRBJ1-5, with TRBD1 matching over 9 bases. This sequence originates from a man between 18 and 29 years old who had recovered from COVID-19. The sequenced sample consisted of PBMCs or T cells enriched from blood (not recorded which). The CDR3 sequence: CASSRDRVVVQPQHF. CDR3 nucleotide sequence: TGTGCCAGCAGTCGGGACAGGGTGGTCGTTCAGCCCCAGCATTTT.